The 2 T cell receptor beta chains listed next were all sequenced from one sample in a study of regulatory T cells in long-lasting Graves disease. Stated time point: persistent/refractory GD, antithyroid drugs over 5 years with positive TRAb. PBMC RNA served as the TCR library source. Combining iRepertoire HTBI primers with Arm-PCR of CDR3 regions, the authors built TCR beta libraries. MiXCR, applied by TCRdb to the multiplex PCR reads, yields one record per CDR3 protein. The sample consists of around 500,000 distinct CDR3 sequences, less than 25% of them appearing once. This specimen was peripheral blood mononuclear cells (PBMCs), taken when the disease was refractory, from a patient treated with antithyroid drugs. These receptors were obtained from a female donor with Graves disease.

This clonotype was counted many times. V usage is TRBV2 and J usage is TRBJ1-5; 7 nucleotides agree with TRBD1. Germline trimming cut 4 bases from V and 7 bases from J; bases unmatched to any gene: 7. The CDR3 is made up of 14 amino acids. Germline-derived CDR1 and CDR2 are SNHLY and FYNNEI. As DNA, the CDR3 is TGTGCCAGCAGTGGACAGGGATTAGGACAGCCCCAGCATTTT. It encodes CASSGQGLGQPQHF. Full variable domain (outside the CDR3, taken from reference TRBV2 and TRBJ1-5): EPEVTQTPSHQVTQMGQEVILRCVPISNHLYFYWYRQILGQKVEFLVSFYNNEISEKSEIFDDQFSVERPDGSNFTLKIRSTKLEDSAMYFCASSGQGLGQPQHFGDGTRLSIL.

This clonotype was seen a few times. J is TRBJ2-7 and V is TRBV7-6; TRBD1 aligns across 7 bases. The germline V gene encodes CDR1 SGHVS and CDR2 FNYEAQ. Trimming took 5 bases from V and 0 from J; bases not matched to a gene: 10. The CDR3 spans 16 residues. CDR3 sequence: CASSGPLTGSSYEQYF. The CDR3 coding sequence is TGTGCCAGCAGCGGCCCGCTGACAGGGAGCTCCTACGAGCAGTACTTC. The whole variable domain, remainder taken from reference TRBV7-6 and TRBJ2-7, is GAGVSQSPRYKVTKRGQDVALRCDPISGHVSLYWYRQALGQGPEFLTYFNYEAQQDKSGLPNDRFSAERPEGSISTLTIQRTEQRDSAMYRCASSGPLTGSSYEQYFGPGTRLTVT.